These 20 T cell receptor beta chains originate from one sample sequenced in a study of cytomegalovirus exposure and HLA in healthy donors. Primers: 60 Vbeta forward and 13 Jbeta reverse. Measured with immunoSEQ multiplex PCR; TCRdb has only the in-frame clones, and not every one. The sample has some 200,000 clones; over 70% are singletons. Material: PBMCs. The receptors derive from a boy between 2 and 10 years old in good health and CMV-seronegative.

This chain links TRBV5-1 with TRBJ2-5, with 16 positions matching TRBD2. Germline V gives CDR1 SGHRS, CDR2 YFSETQ. After removal of 0 bases from V and 5 bases from J, the junction contained 7 bases not matched to a gene. CDR3 size: 18 residues. The CDR3 reads CASSLAGTSGGAWETQYF. The CDR3 nucleotides read TGCGCCAGCAGCTTGGCCGGGACTAGCGGGGGGGCCTGGGAGACCCAGTACTTC.

The V call is TRBV7-6, the J call TRBJ1-1, with D uncertain. CDR3 size: 14 residues. Germline V gene lookup returns CDR1 SGHVS and CDR2 FNYEAQ. V was clipped by 5 bases and J by 1 base, with 11 bases between them. CDR3 sequence (DNA): TGTGCCAGCAGCCCCCTGAGGGAGAACACTGAAGCTTTCTTT. Amino acids: CASSPLRENTEAFF.

The chain employs TRBV4-2 and TRBJ2-7; TRBD1 matches 9 bases. Germline V gene lookup returns CDR1 LGHNA and CDR2 YNFKEQ. V trimming: 4 bases; J trimming: 1 base; junction bases outside the gene matches: 2. This CDR3 spans 14 amino acids. CDR3 sequence reads: CASSPGQGSYEQYF. As DNA, the CDR3 is TGTGCCAGCAGCCCGGGACAGGGTTCCTACGAGCAGTACTTC.

The gene calls are TRBV4-1 and TRBJ2-5, with 7 nucleotides matching TRBD1. The germline gives CDR1 MGHRA, CDR2 YSYEKL. Trimming removed 6 bases from V and 0 bases from J; junction bases left unmatched: 4. The CDR3 spans 14 residues. DNA of the CDR3: TGCGCCAGCAGTTTACAGGGGTACCAAGAGACCCAGTACTTC. It codes for CASSLQGYQETQYF.

This chain links TRBV6-1 with TRBJ1-2, with TRBD1 as a possible D gene (5 bases). This CDR3 region has 14 residues. The V end lost 5 bases, the J end lost 2 bases, and 12 bases lay between the germline ends. Germline loops: CDR1 MNHNS, CDR2 SASEGT. As DNA, the CDR3 is TGTGCCAGCAGTCCCAGACAGCCGAACTATGGCTACACCTTC. Protein product: CASSPRQPNYGYTF.

This clone was seen only a few times. The chain carries TRBV6-4 and TRBJ1-1, with D unclear. Germline V lookup: CDR1 MRHNA, CDR2 SNTAGT. CDR3 length: 13 residues. Trimming pared 3 bases from V and 1 base from J, leaving 6 bases between. The CDR3 loop is CASSETENTEAFF. For the CDR3, the DNA is TGTGCCAGCAGTGAAACTGAGAACACTGAAGCTTTCTTT.

V is TRBV4-2 and J is TRBJ2-3, with 7 bases lining up with TRBD1. The trim removed 3 bases at V and 2 bases at J, leaving 11 bases unmatched. The CDR3 runs 17 residues. Germline loops: CDR1 LGHNA, CDR2 YNFKEQ. Written as DNA, the CDR3 is TGTGCCAGCAGCCAGGATGGGACAGCAGCCCACACAGATACGCAGTATTTT. It encodes CASSQDGTAAHTDTQYF.

The CDR3 spells CASGPAGGGDEQFF. CDR3 coding DNA: TGTGCCAGCGGACCAGCGGGAGGGGGCGATGAGCAGTTCTTC. The rearrangement links TRBV6-5 to TRBJ2-1, with 10 bases fitting TRBD2. This CDR3 is 14 amino acids long. CDR1 and CDR2 (germline): MNHEY, SVGAGI. The V segment lost 8 bases and the J segment 8 bases; nucleotides outside the gene matches: 9.

This clone was observed a few times. The chain has TRBV10-3 and TRBJ1-1; D gene unclear. The V end was cut by 3 bases, the J end by 6 bases, with 11 bases between. The CDR3 is 13 amino acids. Germline V CDR1 and CDR2: ENHRY, SYGVKD. Here the CDR3 reads CAISDNGGPEAFF. As DNA, the CDR3 is TGTGCCATCAGTGATAATGGAGGGCCTGAAGCTTTCTTT.

This clone was detected once. The chain is built from TRBV5-5 and TRBJ1-4; maybe TRBD1 (6 bases). Germline V gene sequence: CDR1 SGHKS, CDR2 YYEKEE (reference sequence). Between the trimmed V and J ends, which lost 5 bases and 8 bases, there was a span of 19 bases. This CDR3 comprises 15 residues. This chain's CDR3 is CASRFTGTKDEKLFF. The CDR3 DNA sequence: TGTGCCAGCAGATTTACAGGGACGAAAGACGAAAAACTGTTTTTT.

The chain couples TRBV19 to TRBJ2-1; 8 positions match TRBD2. Losses at the gene ends were 4 bases for V and 3 bases for J; bases not matched to a gene: 5. Per the germline V gene, CDR1 is LNHDA and CDR2 is SQIVND (reference sequence). This CDR3 is 15 amino acids long. CDR3 amino acids: CASSTERGFYNEQFF. DNA of the CDR3: TGTGCCAGTAGTACCGAGCGGGGGTTCTACAATGAGCAGTTCTTC.

The chain combines TRBV11-2 with TRBJ2-7; a weak D match, TRBD2 (6 bases). The CDR3 extends over 13 amino acids. Trimming stripped 3 bases from V and 2 bases from J, with 8 bases between. Germline values: CDR1 SGHAT, CDR2 FQNNGV. The CDR3 region has the DNA TGTGCCAGCAGCTTTGGCGGGACCTACGAGCAGTACTTC. Its protein is CASSFGGTYEQYF.

The chain has TRBV11-2 and TRBJ2-1; TRBD2 matches 9 bases. V lost 7 bases, J lost 8 bases, and 6 bases stayed unmatched. The CDR3 is made up of 13 amino acids. Germline V lookup: CDR1 SGHAT, CDR2 FQNNGV. In DNA, the CDR3 is TGTGCCAGCATGGCGGGAGGGCCAGATGAGCAGTTCTTC. Residues: CASMAGGPDEQFF.

The rearrangement joins TRBV5-1 to TRBJ2-7; no clear D. Trimming shortened V by 4 bases and J by 0 bases, and 8 bases separated the two germline ends. Germline CDR1 SGHRS, CDR2 YFSETQ. The CDR3 spans 13 residues. CDR3 bases: TGCGCCAGCAGCCCTCTTCCCTCCTACGAGCAGTACTTC. This encodes CASSPLPSYEQYF.

The chain joins TRBV7-6 to TRBJ2-1; D is possibly TRBD2 (5 bases). Germline V gene data show CDR1 as SGHVS and CDR2 as FNYEAQ. V was cut by 1 base and J by 10 bases, with 14 bases left in between. The CDR3 contains 14 residues. The CDR3 sequence: CASSLVVGVEEQFF. DNA for the CDR3: TGTGCCAGCAGCTTAGTCGTGGGAGTGGAGGAGCAGTTCTTC.

This clone was observed a few times. CDR3 in amino acids: CASRDRDNQPQHF. The DNA for the CDR3 is TGTGCCAGTAGGGACAGGGACAATCAGCCCCAGCATTTT. The rearrangement uses TRBV19 and TRBJ1-5; TRBD1 matches 8 bases. The CDR3 covers 13 residues. Germline V gene lookup returns CDR1 LNHDA and CDR2 SQIVND (reference sequence). Trimming took 6 bases from V and 3 from J; bases not matched to a gene: 1. Drawing the rest from reference TRBV19 and TRBJ1-5, the complete variable domain is DGGITQSPKYLFRKEGQNVTLSCEQNLNHDAMYWYRQDPGQGLRLIYYSQIVNDFQKGDIAEGYSVSREKKESFPLTVTSAQKNPTAFYLCASRDRDNQPQHFGDGTRLSIL.

The chain couples TRBV6-1 to TRBJ2-5; weak D call: TRBD2 (5 bases). CDR1 and CDR2 from the germline V gene are MNHNS and SASEGT. This CDR3 is 13 amino acids long. Trimming pared 6 bases from V and 1 base from J, leaving 9 bases between. The CDR3 loop reads CASSGGLQETQYF. CDR3 DNA: TGTGCCAGCAGCGGCGGGCTCCAAGAGACCCAGTACTTC.

This chain connects TRBV18 to TRBJ1-2; 7 bases are shared with TRBD1. Germline CDR1 and CDR2: KGHSH and LQKENI. The trim removed 3 bases at V and 7 bases at J, leaving 8 bases unmatched. The CDR3 totals 14 residues. Here the CDR3 DNA reads TGTGCCAGCTCACCCATGAAGGGACAGTGTGGCTACACCTTC. Its translation is CASSPMKGQCGYTF.

This clone was seen once. The rearrangement uses TRBV5-1 and TRBJ2-1, with TRBD2 matching over 9 bases. Unmatched junction bases numbered 5, after V lost 0 bases and J lost 4 bases. CDR3 length: 16 amino acids. Germline CDR1 SGHRS, CDR2 YFSETQ. In DNA, the CDR3 is TGCGCCAGCAGCTTGGGCTCGGCGGGAGGGTACAATGAGCAGTTCTTC. This translates into CASSLGSAGGYNEQFF.

This sequence joins TRBV6-5 and TRBJ2-1; 9 bases are shared with TRBD2. The germline gives CDR1 MNHEY, CDR2 SVGAGI. Trimming cost V 2 bases and J 8 bases; bases outside gene matches: 1. The CDR3 extends over 13 amino acids. CDR3 region: CASSYGGGDEQFF. The CDR3 nucleotides are TGTGCCAGCAGTTACGGCGGGGGGGATGAGCAGTTCTTC.